Below, 15 T cell receptor beta chains from the same sample are listed, as sequenced in a study of T-cell reconstitution after alpha-beta-depleted transplantation in children. Unique molecular identifiers tagged the TCRbeta library. TCRdb processed the PCR reads anew with MiXCR; each CDR3 protein has one entry. Of hundreds of thousands of distinct CDR3 sequences in the sample, around 15% were seen once. The sample in question was PBMCs, mostly from graft donor cells, obtained 360 days after TCRalphabeta/CD19-depleted stem cell transplant. The source is a boy under three years old who had a stem cell transplant for Wiskott-Aldrich syndrome, so the T cells may come from the graft donor.

This clonotype was recorded a few times. The chain links TRBV5-1 to TRBJ2-5; 7 nucleotides align to TRBD1. The CDR3 covers 14 residues. Germline CDR1 SGHRS, CDR2 YFSETQ. J was trimmed by 4 bases and V by 5 bases; bases with no gene match: 8. The CDR3 loop reads CASRRSGQAETQYF. The CDR3 region has the DNA TGCGCCAGCAGAAGGTCCGGACAGGCAGAGACCCAGTACTTC. The variable domain in full, completed from reference TRBV5-1 and TRBJ2-5, reads KAGVTQTPRYLIKTRGQQVTLSCSPISGHRSVSWYQQTPGQGLQFLFEYFSETQRNKGNFPGRFSGRQFSNSRSEMNVSTLELGDSALYLCASRRSGQAETQYFGPGTRLLVL.

This chain connects TRBV24-1 to TRBJ2-1; 9 nucleotides align to TRBD1. CDR3 length: 14 residues. The ends lost 12 bases at V and 5 bases at J; junction bases unmatched: 10. CDR1 KGHDR and CDR2 SFDVKD come from the germline V gene. In DNA, the CDR3 is TGTGCCGCACAGGGGGCTAGAGAAAACAATGAGCAGTTCTTC. Protein: CAAQGARENNEQFF.

The chain carries TRBV29-1 and TRBJ2-1; D is ambiguous. Germline values: CDR1 SQVTM, CDR2 ANQGSEA. This CDR3 comprises 15 residues. V lost 0 bases and J 3 bases, leaving 12 bases between the germline ends. The CDR3 loop is CSVEDDGAFYNEQFF. CDR3 nucleotides: TGCAGCGTTGAAGACGATGGTGCCTTCTACAATGAGCAGTTCTTC.

This clonotype was seen more than once but under ten times. V and J are TRBV20-1 and TRBJ2-7; 7 positions match TRBD2. V shed 5 bases and J 2 bases; nucleotides not matched to a gene: 6. The CDR3 is made up of 13 amino acids. From germline, CDR1 is DFQATT and CDR2 SNEGSKA (reference sequence). The DNA for the CDR3 is TGCAGTGCTCTGACTAGCAGCCCCTACGAGCAGTACTTC. Protein product: CSALTSSPYEQYF.

The chain links TRBV3-1 to TRBJ2-5, with D possibly matching TRBD2 (5 bases). Germline V gene sequence: CDR1 LGHDT, CDR2 YNNKEL (reference sequence). With 0 bases removed from V and 7 bases from J, the gap between germline ends came to 12 bases. There are 14 residues in the CDR3. The DNA of the CDR3 is TGTGCCAGCAGCCAAGATTTGGTGGGGAGGACCCAGTACTTC. As protein: CASSQDLVGRTQYF.

This rearrangement joins TRBV10-3 to TRBJ1-1, with 8 bases identical to TRBD1. Germline V CDR1 and CDR2: ENHRY, SYGVKD. CDR3 length equals 16 residues. V trimming: 2 bases; J trimming: 1 base; junction bases outside the gene matches: 6. CDR3 bases: TGTGCCATCAGTGAGAGGAGGACAGGGAGGAACACTGAAGCTTTCTTT. It yields the protein CAISERRTGRNTEAFF.

This clonotype was seen only a few times. This chain links TRBV24-1 with TRBJ2-5, with D perhaps TRBD2 (5 bases). Trimming took off 4 bases at V and 2 bases at J, with 10 bases between the two ends. The germline CDR1 and CDR2 sequences are KGHDR and SFDVKD. The CDR3 loop spans 14 amino acids. CDR3 DNA: TGTGCCACCAGTGAGTCGGGAAGGCAAGAGACCCAGTACTTC. Translating gives CATSESGRQETQYF.

In its sample, this clonotype was seen a few times. V gene TRBV2 combines with J gene TRBJ2-1; D may be TRBD1 or TRBD2 (6 bases each). Trimming left V 3 bases short and J 0 bases short, with 18 bases between. The CDR3 covers 18 residues. Germline V gene data show CDR1 as SNHLY and CDR2 as FYNNEI. CDR3 DNA sequence: TGTGCCAGCAGTGATGGGCCCAGGGGCGGGATCTCCTACAATGAGCAGTTCTTC. Translating it yields CASSDGPRGGISYNEQFF.

The chain couples TRBV10-3 to TRBJ2-2; possibly TRBD1 for D (5 bases). The germline CDR1 and CDR2 sequences are ENHRY and SYGVKD. V shed 4 bases and J shed 8 bases, with 14 bases lying between them. The length of the CDR3 is 14 residues. The CDR3 sequence: CAISVRQGSGELFF. CDR3 bases: TGTGCCATCAGTGTGAGGCAGGGTTCGGGGGAGCTGTTTTTT.

The table lists this clonotype with a few counts. The chain couples TRBV4-1 to TRBJ1-5, with 10 nucleotides matching TRBD1. The ends lost 5 bases at V and 3 bases at J; junction bases unmatched: 7. CDR3 length equals 16 residues. Germline-derived CDR1 and CDR2 are MGHRA and YSYEKL. CDR3 residues: CASSDTGTGDNQPQHF. The CDR3 DNA is TGCGCCAGCAGCGATACCGGGACAGGGGACAATCAGCCCCAGCATTTT.

V gene TRBV5-1 combines with J gene TRBJ2-7, with 7 bases that match TRBD2. Germline CDR1 and CDR2: SGHRS and YFSETQ. This CDR3 has 14 amino acids. With V trimmed by 4 bases and J by 3 bases, 7 bases remained unmatched. The CDR3 DNA reads TGCGCCAGCAGCCCTGGGGGGGTAGACTACGAGCAGTACTTC. It codes for CASSPGGVDYEQYF.

The chain links TRBV24-1 to TRBJ2-3; 8 bases match TRBD1. The CDR3 loop spans 18 amino acids. From germline, CDR1 is KGHDR and CDR2 SFDVKD. V lost 0 bases, J lost 0 bases, and 7 bases stayed unmatched. CDR3 nucleotides: TGTGCCACCAGTGATTTGAAGGGCAGGGGGCAAAGCACAGATACGCAGTATTTT. Amino acids: CATSDLKGRGQSTDTQYF.

The rearrangement uses TRBV12-5 and TRBJ1-5; no clear D. Per germline, CDR1 LGHNT and CDR2 FRNRAP. The V and J ends lost 0 bases and 4 bases respectively, with 13 bases between them. The CDR3 totals 16 residues. CDR3 nucleotides: TGTGCTAGTGGTTTGGTAATCGGTAGCTTTAATCAGCCCCAGCATTTT. Encoded protein: CASGLVIGSFNQPQHF.

This clonotype appeared a few times. V and J are TRBV4-1 and TRBJ2-3; 10 nucleotides match TRBD2. CDR3 length: 18 residues. V shed 1 base, J shed 3 bases, and the junction held 10 bases outside the gene matches. The V gene's germline CDR1 is MGHRA and CDR2 YSYEKL. CDR3 bases: TGCGCCAGCAGCCAAGGAAGATTTAGCGGGGGGAGGACAGATACGCAGTATTTT. This codes for CASSQGRFSGGRTDTQYF.

The rearrangement joins TRBV5-1 to TRBJ2-1; 12 bases match TRBD2. The V and J ends lost 4 bases and 14 bases, in that order; junction bases with no gene match: 16. CDR1 is SGHRS and CDR2 is YFSETQ in the germline V gene. The CDR3 runs to 16 residues. The CDR3 loop reads CASSGTKLAGGRAKFF. CDR3 in DNA: TGCGCCAGCAGCGGGACTAAACTAGCGGGGGGACGAGCTAAGTTCTTC.